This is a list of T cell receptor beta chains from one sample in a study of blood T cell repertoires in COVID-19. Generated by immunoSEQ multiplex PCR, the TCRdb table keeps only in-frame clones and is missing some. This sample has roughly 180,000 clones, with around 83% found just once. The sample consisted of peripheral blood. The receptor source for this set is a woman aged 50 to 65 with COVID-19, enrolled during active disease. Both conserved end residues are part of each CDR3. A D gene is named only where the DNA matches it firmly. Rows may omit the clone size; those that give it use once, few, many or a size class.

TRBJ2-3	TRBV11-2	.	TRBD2	TGTGCCAGCAGAGGACTAGCGGGTCCAGATACGCAGTATTTT	CASRGLAGPDTQYF
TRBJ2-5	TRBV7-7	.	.	TGTGCCAGCAGCTTAGGGTTCGCAGGGGGGCACGAGACCCAGTACTTC	CASSLGFAGGHETQYF
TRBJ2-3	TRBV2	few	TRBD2	TGTGCCAGCAGTGACCTTTGGGGACTAAGCACAGATACGCAGTATTTT	CASSDLWGLSTDTQYF
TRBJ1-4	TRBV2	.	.	TGTGCCAGCAGTGAGTGGCTAAACAGGGAAAAACTGTTTTTT	CASSEWLNREKLFF
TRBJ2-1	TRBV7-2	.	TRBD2	TGTGCCAGCAGCGGGACTGCTAGCGGCGAGCAGTTCTTC	CASSGTASGEQFF
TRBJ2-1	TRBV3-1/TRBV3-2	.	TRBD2	TGTGCCAGCAGCCAACCACGGTGGGTAGCGGGTACTTCGGAGCAGTTCTTC	CASSQPRWVAGTSEQFF
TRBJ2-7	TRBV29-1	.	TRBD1	TGCAGCGTACAGGGGGACGGACACGAGCAGTACTTC	CSVQGDGHEQYF
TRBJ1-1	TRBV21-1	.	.	TGTGCCAGCAGCAATTGGTCAGGGGTATTCACTGAAGCTTTCTTT	CASSNWSGVFTEAFF
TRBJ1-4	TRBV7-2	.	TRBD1	TGTGCCAGCAGCTCTAAGATCCCGGGACAGGGGCATGAAAAACTGTTTTTT	CASSSKIPGQGHEKLFF
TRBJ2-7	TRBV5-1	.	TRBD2	TGCGCCAGCAGCTCGGATAGGGGCGGGGGCTACGAGCAGTACTTC	CASSSDRGGGYEQYF
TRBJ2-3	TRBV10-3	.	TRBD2	TGTGCCATCAGTGAGTCTCAGCGGGGGACAGATACGCAGTATTTT	CAISESQRGTDTQYF
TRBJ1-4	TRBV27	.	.	TGTGCCAGCAGTTCCTCCGGACAGAATGAAAAACTGTTTTTT	CASSSSGQNEKLFF
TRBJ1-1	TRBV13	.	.	TGTGCCAGCAGCCCAGGGCGGGGGAACACTGAAGCTTTCTTT	CASSPGRGNTEAFF
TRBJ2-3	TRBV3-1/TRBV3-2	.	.	TGTGCCAGCAGCCCGTCCCTAGCGTCCACAGATACGCAGTATTTT	CASSPSLASTDTQYF
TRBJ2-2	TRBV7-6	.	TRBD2	TGTGCCAGCAGCCCCGCGGGGGTCTCTGAGGGCGGGGAGCTGTTTTTT	CASSPAGVSEGGELFF